This T cell receptor (beta chain) stems from a study of blood T cells in healthy people across ages. Germline CDR1 is LNHNV and CDR2 is YYDKDF (reference sequence). The CDR3 loop spans 15 amino acids. A sample-barcoded 5' primer and a J-beta primer mix were used in a second PCR of about 7 to 12 cycles. TCRdb analysed the 5' RACE reads with MiXCR anew, one entry per CDR3 protein. This sample has roughly 2 million distinct CDR3 sequences, with around 50% found just once. The source material was blood. This sequence joins TRBV15 and TRBJ2-1, with unresolved D. The J call is doubtful: the DNA matches TRBJ2-7 better. The source of this sequence is a woman aged 35 to 49 in good health. CDR3 loop: CATSRDRVGNNEQYF. The CDR3, as DNA: TGTGCCACCAGCAGAGATAGGGTAGGGAACAATGAGCAGTACTTC.